The rows below give T cell receptor beta chains drawn from one sample of a study of T cells in Graves' hyperthyroidism and ophthalmopathy. In TCRdb, the multiplex PCR reads were re-called with MiXCR into one record per CDR3 protein. The sample contains around 500,000 distinct CDR3 sequences, around 15% of which appear only once. The sample taken for sequencing was blood. Receptors originate from a woman aged 25 to 39 with Graves' ophthalmopathy. Each CDR3 is given with its conserved first and last residue. Fields, in order: CDR3 DNA, CDR3 protein, J gene, CDR3 length, D gene, clone size, V gene. D genes are given only for firm matches. Rows give clone size only sometimes, using once, few, many, or a class for an expanded clone.

TGTGCCAGCAGCCGGGGACAGGCGAACTATGGCTACACCTTC | CASSRGQANYGYTF | TRBJ1-2 | 14 | TRBD1 | many | TRBV27
TGTGCCAGTAGTATAGTAGGGGTCCTCATTTTT | CASSIVGVLIF | TRBJ2-2 | 11 | - | - | TRBV19
TGTGCCAGCAGACTGACAGAATCGTCACCCCTCCACTTT | CASRLTESSPLHF | TRBJ1-6 | 13 | - | once | TRBV6-2/TRBV6-3
TGTGCCAGCAGTCCCCGGAGGCTAGGGAGCTACGAGCAGTACTTC | CASSPRRLGSYEQYF | TRBJ2-7 | 15 | - | many | TRBV6-1
TGTGCCAGTAGTTCCCGCACAGGGGGCGCGGGTCAGCCCCAGCATTTT | CASSSRTGGAGQPQHF | TRBJ1-5 | 16 | TRBD1 | - | TRBV19
TGTGCCAGCAGCTTATTGGGGCTTTGGCAGTACTTC | CASSLLGLWQYF | TRBJ2-7 | 12 | - | - | TRBV7-9
TGTGCCAGCACGTTATCCCTTAAGGATACGCAGTATTTT | CASTLSLKDTQYF | TRBJ2-3 | 13 | - | many | TRBV12-3/TRBV12-4
TGTGCCAGCAGTTACGACAGGGCCGAGCAGTACTTC | CASSYDRAEQYF | TRBJ2-7 | 12 | TRBD1 | - | TRBV6-6
TGTGCCTGGAGTGGGCTAGTTGACACCGGGGAGCTGTTTTTT | CAWSGLVDTGELFF | TRBJ2-2 | 14 | - | - | TRBV30
TGTGCCAGCAGTTCCCCGGACTTTAGCAATCAGCCCCAGCATTTT | CASSSPDFSNQPQHF | TRBJ1-5 | 15 | - | many | TRBV12-3/TRBV12-4
TGTGCCAGCAGTTACCTGCGGAGCCAAGAGACCCAGTACTTC | CASSYLRSQETQYF | TRBJ2-5 | 14 | - | many | TRBV6-1
TGTGCCAGCAGCTCCGGACGGAACATTCAGTACTTC | CASSSGRNIQYF | TRBJ2-4 | 12 | - | few | TRBV12-3/TRBV12-4
TGCAGTGCAACCAGCGGAAACACTGAAGCTTTCTTT | CSATSGNTEAFF | TRBJ1-1 | 12 | - | many | TRBV20-1
TGTGCCAGCAGTGTGTCGCGGGGATACTCCTACGAGCAGTACTTC | CASSVSRGYSYEQYF | TRBJ2-7 | 15 | - | once | TRBV9
TGCGCCAGCAGCTTGATGTCGGGAGTTAACGAGCAGTACTTC | CASSLMSGVNEQYF | TRBJ2-7 | 14 | - | many | TRBV5-1
TGTGCCAGCAGCTTTATGAGCGTGTCAGAGACCCAGTACTTC | CASSFMSVSETQYF | TRBJ2-5 | 14 | - | many | TRBV7-9
TGTGCCAGCAGTTACTCGTCGAGGCAAGAGACCCAGTACTTC | CASSYSSRQETQYF | TRBJ2-5 | 14 | - | many | TRBV6-2/TRBV6-3
TGTGCCAGCAGCTTGCCCCTCCACAGCGGGAGCTCCTATTACGAGCAGTACTTC | CASSLPLHSGSSYYEQYF | TRBJ2-7 | 18 | TRBD2 | - | TRBV11-2
TGTGCCACCTCGGGTGGCCCGGGGGAAAAACTGTTTTTT | CATSGGPGEKLFF | TRBJ1-4 | 13 | - | many | TRBV24-1
TGTGCCAGCAGCGCGGGACTATCCTACACCGGGGAGCTGTTTTTT | CASSAGLSYTGELFF | TRBJ2-2 | 15 | TRBD2 | few | TRBV9
TGTGCCAGCAGTGAGTCGGCGGGAGAGGGGAACGAGCAGTACTTC | CASSESAGEGNEQYF | TRBJ2-7 | 15 | TRBD2 | many | TRBV6-1
TGTGCCAGCAGCGATCTCGGTGGTGACACTGAAGCTTTCTTT | CASSDLGGDTEAFF | TRBJ1-1 | 14 | - | - | TRBV6-9
TGTGCCAGCAGCGAGAACAGGGGTTCCGCCAATCAGCCCCAGCATTTT | CASSENRGSANQPQHF | TRBJ1-5 | 16 | TRBD1 | many | TRBV28
TGTGCCAGCAGTGAAGAGTGGCTAGGAGGGGGTGATGGAGAGACCCAGTACTTC | CASSEEWLGGGDGETQYF | TRBJ2-5 | 18 | - | many | TRBV2
TGTGCCAGCAGCAAAGGGACCTTGGGAGATACGCAGTATTTT | CASSKGTLGDTQYF | TRBJ2-3 | 14 | - | - | TRBV7-2
TGTGCCAGCAGCGTCGACCCGACAGGGCAGGTTGAAGATACGCAGTATTTT | CASSVDPTGQVEDTQYF | TRBJ2-3 | 17 | TRBD1 | few | TRBV9
TGTGCCAGCCGACTAGCGGGAGAACTAGATACGCAGTATTTT | CASRLAGELDTQYF | TRBJ2-3 | 14 | TRBD2 | - | TRBV6-2/TRBV6-3
TGTGCCAGCATCCAGGGGCGGACTGAAGCTTTCTTT | CASIQGRTEAFF | TRBJ1-1 | 12 | - | few | TRBV6-1
TGCAGTGCTCCGGGGACGACTAGCGGAACTAGCACAGATACGCAGTATTTT | CSAPGTTSGTSTDTQYF | TRBJ2-3 | 17 | TRBD2 | many | TRBV20-1
TGTGCCAGCAGCTTAGGGGGGGTTAGCGCTTTCTTT | CASSLGGVSAFF | TRBJ1-1 | 12 | - | many | TRBV11-2
TGTGCCAGCAAAAAGGGAAACACCATATATTTT | CASKKGNTIYF | TRBJ1-3 | 11 | - | - | TRBV12-3/TRBV12-4
TGTGCCAGCAACAGCTATGGGCCGGGACTAAGGGTGACCGGGGAGCTGTTTTTT | CASNSYGPGLRVTGELFF | TRBJ2-2 | 18 | TRBD2 | few | TRBV6-1
TGCAGTGCTAGGCCTCCGGGACTAGCGGGAGGGCCCTCGAGGTACAATGAGCAGTTCTTC | CSARPPGLAGGPSRYNEQFF | TRBJ2-1 | 20 | TRBD2 | - | TRBV20-1
TGTGCCAGTAGTACGACCGGGACAGGGGGCGCGAGCAATCAGCCCCAGCATTTT | CASSTTGTGGASNQPQHF | TRBJ1-5 | 18 | TRBD1 | few | TRBV19
TGTGCCAGCAGCGAGCGGACAGGGAGCTCCTACAATGAGCAGTTCTTC | CASSERTGSSYNEQFF | TRBJ2-1 | 16 | TRBD1 | - | TRBV7-2
TGTGCCTGGGGTCGAGGGTGGGATACGCAGTATTTT | CAWGRGWDTQYF | TRBJ2-3 | 12 | - | many | TRBV30
TGCGCCAGCAGCTTGTGGTCGGGAAACTACGAGCAGTACTTC | CASSLWSGNYEQYF | TRBJ2-7 | 14 | - | - | TRBV5-1
TGCAGCGTTGGGGGTAGTGACGAGCAGTACTTC | CSVGGSDEQYF | TRBJ2-7 | 11 | - | - | TRBV29-1
TGTGCCAGCAGCACGGGTAACACCATATATTTT | CASSTGNTIYF | TRBJ1-3 | 11 | - | many | TRBV28
TGTGCCAGCTCGCCCAGGGGAAAGGAGGAAAAACTGTTTTTT | CASSPRGKEEKLFF | TRBJ1-4 | 14 | - | many | TRBV2
TGCAGCGCCGGGAGGCGGGGGGCGACAGATACGCAGTATTTT | CSAGRRGATDTQYF | TRBJ2-3 | 14 | TRBD2 | - | TRBV20-1
TGTGCCACCAGTGACGGGGCCCATGAGCAGTTCTTC | CATSDGAHEQFF | TRBJ2-1 | 12 | - | - | TRBV24-1
TGTGCCAGCAGTCCGGGGACTAGCGGGAGTCGGGTCGGGGAGCTGTTTTTT | CASSPGTSGSRVGELFF | TRBJ2-2 | 17 | TRBD2 | few | TRBV27
TGCAGACCCGGGGGTGTCGACTATGGCTACACCTTC | CRPGGVDYGYTF | TRBJ1-2 | 12 | - | many | TRBV20-1
TGCAGTGCTAGATCCCTCGCTGAAGCTTTCTTT | CSARSLAEAFF | TRBJ1-1 | 11 | - | many | TRBV20-1
TGTGCCAGCAGTTTAGCTAGCGGGAAAACACAGCAGTACTTC | CASSLASGKTQQYF | TRBJ2-7 | 14 | TRBD2 | - | TRBV12-3/TRBV12-4
TGTGCCATCACCGAGGGGTCCTCGGACACTGAAGCTTTCTTT | CAITEGSSDTEAFF | TRBJ1-1 | 14 | - | many | TRBV10-3
TGCGCCAGCAGCCTGTTCCAACGAGGCTCCTACAATGAGCAGTTCTTC | CASSLFQRGSYNEQFF | TRBJ2-1 | 16 | - | many | TRBV5-1